The present entry profiles one T cell receptor (beta chain) with its context. Profiling relied on immunoSEQ multiplex PCR, and the TCRdb table lists in-frame clones only, not all of them. This table has some 160,000 clones, more than 70% appearing once. The data derive from a study of cytomegalovirus exposure and HLA in healthy donors. CDR3 length equals 15 residues. With 4 bases removed from V and 0 bases from J, the gap between germline ends came to 7 bases. Germline loops: CDR1 MNHEY, CDR2 SMNVEV (reference sequence). Sequencing was done on a sample of PBMCs. The V gene is TRBV27, the J gene TRBJ2-6; no firm D call. This clonotype was obtained from a man between 18 and 29 years old in good health and CMV-seronegative. The CDR3 nucleotides are TGTGCCAGCAGTTCTACAGACTCTGGGGCCAACGTCCTGACTTTC. It is translated as CASSSTDSGANVLTF.